A single sample gave rise to the 22 T cell receptor beta chains below, sequenced in a study of cytomegalovirus exposure and HLA in healthy donors. The method was immunoSEQ multiplex PCR; TCRdb's version includes in-frame clones alone and lacks a portion of them. Of about 200,000 clones in the sample, around 87% were seen once. Sequencing was done on a sample of PBMCs. The receptors stem from a woman aged 18-30 years in good health and CMV-seropositive.

This chain links TRBV6-1 with TRBJ2-7; 8 nucleotides match TRBD1. Germline CDR1 MNHNS, CDR2 SASEGT. The CDR3 is 16 amino acids. The V segment lost 2 bases and the J segment 7 bases; nucleotides outside the gene matches: 13. The CDR3 DNA reads TGTGCCAGCAGTGAATTTCGACAGGGGTTGGTTTGGGAGCAGTACTTC. Translating it yields CASSEFRQGLVWEQYF.

This chain uses TRBV21-1 with TRBJ1-1; the table names TRBD1, a call not compared with the DNA. TRBV21-1 is a pseudogene locus. The CDR3 consists of 15 residues. The CDR3 loop is CASSKRGKGVTEAFF. The CDR3 DNA follows: TGTGCCAGCAGCAAAAGAGGAAAAGGGGTGACTGAAGCTTTCTTT.

The chain has TRBV5-1 and TRBJ2-5; 12 nucleotides match TRBD2. This CDR3 is 18 amino acids long. The germline gives CDR1 SGHRS, CDR2 YFSETQ. The trim removed 4 bases at V and 5 bases at J, leaving 15 bases unmatched. CDR3 sequence: CASSLILFGTSGHETQYF. The CDR3 DNA sequence: TGCGCCAGCAGCCTTATCCTATTCGGGACTAGCGGGCACGAGACCCAGTACTTC.

The chain carries TRBV7-9 and TRBJ2-5; D perhaps matches TRBD2 (6 bases). Looked up from germline, CDR1 is SEHNR and CDR2 is FQNEAQ (reference sequence). The CDR3 is 16 amino acids. The V gene lost 4 bases and the J gene lost 4 bases, with 19 bases spanning the gap. This CDR3 reads CASSSGFGRDAETQYF. DNA of the CDR3: TGTGCCAGCAGCTCCGGATTTGGGCGGGACGCAGAGACCCAGTACTTC.

This clone showed up just a few times. The chain joins TRBV10-3 to TRBJ2-7; D is uncertain. Germline V gene data show CDR1 as ENHRY and CDR2 as SYGVKD. This CDR3 has 15 amino acids. V shed 1 base and J shed 5 bases, with 15 bases lying between them. The CDR3 coding sequence is TGTGCCATCAGTGAGTTCGGCGGTACTACGAACGAGCAGTACTTC. Translation: CAISEFGGTTNEQYF.

This clone has a count of ten or more. This rearrangement joins TRBV5-8 to TRBJ2-1; 7 nucleotides line up with TRBD2. Per germline, CDR1 SGHTS and CDR2 YDEGEE. The CDR3 has 14 amino acids. After removal of 3 bases from V and 5 bases from J, the junction contained 5 bases not matched to a gene. The CDR3 bases are TGTGCCAGCAGCTACTACGGACTAGACAATGAGCAGTTCTTC. Encoded protein: CASSYYGLDNEQFF.

The chain links TRBV10-3 to TRBJ1-2, with 8 positions matching TRBD1. The CDR3 has 14 residues. Germline CDR1 is ENHRY and CDR2 is SYGVKD. With 2 bases clipped from V and 5 bases from J, the junction kept 4 bases outside the gene matches. Written as DNA, the CDR3 is TGTGCCATCAGTGAGATGGACAGGGTGTATGGCTACACCTTC. Translated, it gives CAISEMDRVYGYTF.

The gene calls are TRBV9 and TRBJ1-1; D is possibly TRBD1 (6 bases). V was pared by 7 bases and J by 5 bases, with 15 bases between. This CDR3 contains 13 residues. CDR1 is SGDLS, CDR2 YYNGEE, per germline. CDR3 protein: CASEPEGGTEAFF. CDR3 DNA sequence: TGTGCCAGCGAACCGGAGGGGGGGACTGAAGCTTTCTTT.

The chain is built from TRBV12-5 and TRBJ2-2; TRBD1 might be the D (6 bases). The CDR3 runs to 16 residues. The ends were cut back, 3 bases at V and 0 bases at J, with 11 bases in the middle. Germline assignment: CDR1 LGHNT and CDR2 FRNRAP. CDR3 protein: CASGLNRVANTGELFF. In DNA, the CDR3 is TGTGCTAGTGGTTTAAACAGGGTGGCGAACACCGGGGAGCTGTTTTTT.

The J gene is TRBJ1-2, the V gene TRBV28, with TRBD1 as a possible D gene (6 bases). CDR3 length: 14 amino acids. CDR1 and CDR2 (germline): MDHEN, SYDVKM. Trimming stripped 6 bases from V and 4 bases from J, with 15 bases between. The CDR3 region has the DNA TGTGCCAGCAGATTCGGACAGCGATTCTATGGCTACACCTTC. Its protein product is CASRFGQRFYGYTF.

A single count supports this clone. The V call is TRBV27, the J call TRBJ2-5; D unresolved. This CDR3 comprises 13 residues. Deletions cut 4 bases from V and 5 bases from J, with 11 bases between. Germline lookup yields CDR1 MNHEY and CDR2 SMNVEV (reference sequence). CDR3 amino acids: CASSSFGEETQYF. In DNA, the CDR3 is TGTGCCAGCAGTTCCTTTGGAGAGGAGACCCAGTACTTC.

The chain recombines TRBV2 with TRBJ2-1; TRBD1 might be the D (8 bases). The length of the CDR3 is 14 residues. Germline V CDR1 and CDR2: SNHLY, FYNNEI. V was clipped by 10 bases and J by 6 bases, with 19 bases between them. The CDR3 DNA is TGTGCCACCACACAGGGGGGGGGAGGCAATGAGCAGTTCTTC. This gives the protein CATTQGGGGNEQFF.

The chain couples TRBV7-2 to TRBJ1-1, with 9 nucleotides matching TRBD1. V dropped 5 bases and J dropped 6; count of bases not matched to a gene: 13. The length of the CDR3 is 16 residues. Germline V lookup: CDR1 SGHTA, CDR2 FQGNSA. CDR3 loop: CASSPLLRQGGPEAFF. The CDR3 DNA reads as TGTGCCAGCAGCCCCCTCTTGCGACAGGGGGGCCCTGAAGCTTTCTTT.

The chain links TRBV7-9 to TRBJ2-1; 7 nucleotides line up with TRBD2. Germline loops: CDR1 SEHNR, CDR2 FQNEAQ (reference sequence). This CDR3 spans 17 amino acids. The V segment lost 2 bases and the J segment 8 bases; nucleotides outside the gene matches: 15. The CDR3 protein is CASSLTVALLARDEQFF. The CDR3 coding sequence is TGTGCCAGCAGCTTAACAGTCGCGTTACTAGCGAGGGATGAGCAGTTCTTC.

The chain uses TRBV7-8 and TRBJ2-1; 9 nucleotides match TRBD2. After removal of 1 base from V and 5 bases from J, the junction contained 9 bases not matched to a gene. Per germline, CDR1 SGHVS and CDR2 FQNEAQ. The CDR3 extends over 17 amino acids. This chain's CDR3 is CASSLDGTSPAHNEQFF. CDR3 DNA sequence: TGTGCCAGCAGCTTAGACGGGACTAGCCCAGCCCACAATGAGCAGTTCTTC.

This chain links TRBV5-4 with TRBJ1-2, with 8 bases identical to TRBD1. The junction had 11 bases not matched to a gene; V was cut back by 9 bases and J by 7 bases. Per the germline V gene, CDR1 is SGHNT and CDR2 is YYREEE (reference sequence). The CDR3 runs 13 residues. The CDR3, as DNA: TGTGCCACCCGGCCCCCCACAGGGGGTGGCTACACCTTC. Residues: CATRPPTGGGYTF.

The rearrangement uses TRBV9 and TRBJ2-7; D is possibly TRBD1 (5 bases). This CDR3 comprises 12 residues. Germline V gives CDR1 SGDLS, CDR2 YYNGEE. V was shortened by 2 bases and J by 6 bases, with 9 bases between the two germline ends. This chain's CDR3 is CASSVWGGEQYF. The CDR3 coding sequence is TGTGCCAGCAGCGTGTGGGGCGGCGAGCAGTACTTC.

The chain combines TRBV15 with TRBJ1-5, with 7 bases aligning to TRBD1. Germline values: CDR1 LNHNV, CDR2 YYDKDF (reference sequence). V dropped 5 bases and J dropped 6; count of bases not matched to a gene: 7. This CDR3 contains 14 residues. The CDR3 region has the DNA TGTGCCACCAGCCGTTACAGGGGAGGTCAGCCCCAGCATTTT. Protein product: CATSRYRGGQPQHF.

V usage is TRBV4-1 and J usage is TRBJ2-3; 15 nucleotides line up with TRBD2. V shed 1 base and J 6 bases; nucleotides not matched to a gene: 8. The germline gives CDR1 MGHRA, CDR2 YSYEKL. This CDR3 has 18 residues. CDR3 DNA sequence: TGCGCCAGCAGCCAAGGGACTGGACTAGCGGGAGGGGAGGATACGCAGTATTTT. Translation: CASSQGTGLAGGEDTQYF.

This chain joins TRBV6-1 and TRBJ2-1; tentative D call: TRBD1 (6 bases). V was cut by 6 bases and J by 8 bases, with 11 bases left in between. This CDR3 has 12 residues. Germline loops: CDR1 MNHNS, CDR2 SASEGT. The CDR3 DNA is TGTGCCAGCAGGACACAGGGCTATGAGCAGTTCTTC. Its protein is CASRTQGYEQFF.

CDR3 protein: CASSLPLNEQFF. DNA of the CDR3: TGTGCCAGCAGCTTGCCCCTCAATGAGCAGTTCTTC. The chain is built from TRBV5-8 and TRBJ2-1; D unresolved. The CDR3 runs 12 residues. From germline, CDR1 is SGHTS and CDR2 YDEGEE. V shed 1 base and J shed 6 bases, with 5 bases lying between them.

V usage is TRBV5-6 and J usage is TRBJ2-3, with 12 bases matching TRBD2. J was trimmed by 11 bases and V by 0 bases; bases with no gene match: 4. The CDR3 runs 14 residues. Germline V CDR1 and CDR2: SGHDT, YYEEEE. This CDR3 is CASSLGLAGVGQYF. The CDR3 DNA reads as TGTGCCAGCAGCTTGGGACTAGCGGGAGTAGGGCAGTATTTT.